The rows below give T cell receptor beta chains drawn from one sample of a study of OX40 agonist ivuxolimab in advanced cancers. TCRdb's copy holds only in-frame clones and misses some; the assay was immunoSEQ multiplex PCR. The sample has around 71,000 clones, about 85% seen once; the top ten hold about 1%. Here the sequenced sample was CD4+ or CD8+ T cells sorted from blood, taken in a trial of the OX40 agonist ivuxolimab. Receptors originate from an adult with an advanced solid tumor such as melanoma, head and neck, liver or kidney cancer. The CDR3 runs from the conserved cysteine through the conserved F or W. The D gene is left open where the match is weak. Some rows have no size entry. The others give once, few or many, or a class for an expanded clone.

cdr3_aa	cdr3_nt	v_call	d_call	clone_size	j_call
CASSIGTGVTDTQYF	TGTGCCAGTAGTATAGGGACAGGAGTCACAGATACGCAGTATTTT	TRBV19	TRBD1	.	TRBJ2-3
CASSINSGRETQYF	TGTGCCAGTAGTATAAATAGCGGGAGGGAGACCCAGTACTTC	TRBV19	TRBD2	.	TRBJ2-5
CASSGSGNTYNEQFF	TGTGCCAGCAGCGGTAGCGGGAACACCTACAATGAGCAGTTCTTC	TRBV9	TRBD2	.	TRBJ2-1
CASSGQGTDTQYF	TGTGCCAGCTCGGGACAGGGCACAGATACGCAGTATTTT	TRBV6-1	TRBD1	.	TRBJ2-3
CASSLHRGGAVNEKLFF	TGTGCCAGCAGCTTACACAGGGGAGGCGCCGTTAATGAAAAACTGTTTTTT	TRBV7-8	TRBD1	.	TRBJ1-4
CASDGGERATGELFF	TGTGCCTCCGACGGCGGGGAGCGGGCCACCGGGGAGCTGTTTTTT	TRBV30	.	few	TRBJ2-2
CASSPQARLENNSPLHF	TGCGCCAGCAGCCCCCAGGCTAGGCTTGAAAATAATTCACCCCTCCACTTT	TRBV5-1	.	.	TRBJ1-6
CASSWGLAGGLYEQYF	TGTGCCAGCAGCTGGGGACTAGCGGGAGGCCTCTACGAGCAGTACTTC	TRBV7-8	TRBD2	.	TRBJ2-7
CSVGWSNTGELFF	TGCAGCGTTGGATGGTCGAACACCGGGGAGCTGTTTTTT	TRBV29-1	.	.	TRBJ2-2
CASSSAGTGENIQYF	TGCGCCAGCAGCTCCGCCGGGACAGGAGAAAACATTCAGTACTTC	TRBV5-1	TRBD1	.	TRBJ2-4
CASRPLRATHSGNTIYF	TGTGCCAGCAGGCCTCTCAGGGCGACCCACTCTGGAAACACCATATATTTT	TRBV28	.	.	TRBJ1-3
CASSVAGAQETQYF	TGTGCCAGTAGTGTAGCGGGAGCCCAAGAGACCCAGTACTTC	TRBV19	TRBD2	.	TRBJ2-5
CASSLVAGVASDTQYF	TGCGCCAGCAGCTTGGTGGCGGGAGTAGCTTCAGATACGCAGTATTTT	TRBV5-1	TRBD2	.	TRBJ2-3
CASSLAAGSYEQYF	TGTGCCAGCAGCTTAGCGGCAGGGTCCTACGAGCAGTACTTC	TRBV7-9	.	.	TRBJ2-7
CASRGSGELFF	TGTGCCAGCAGGGGGAGCGGGGAGCTGTTTTTT	TRBV28	.	.	TRBJ2-2
CASRRPFLAGGRNEQFF	TGTGCCAGCAGGAGACCATTTTTAGCGGGAGGGAGGAATGAGCAGTTCTTC	TRBV11-2	TRBD2	.	TRBJ2-1
CASSPPQGYGYTF	TGTGCCAGCTCACCACCGCAGGGCTATGGCTACACCTTC	TRBV18	.	.	TRBJ1-2
CASSLGRGNSYEQYF	TGTGCCAGCAGCTTAGGTCGGGGGAACTCCTACGAGCAGTACTTC	TRBV7-2	.	.	TRBJ2-7
CAWNVMGLAGVDEQYF	TGTGCCTGGAACGTAATGGGACTAGCGGGAGTCGACGAGCAGTACTTC	TRBV30	TRBD2	once	TRBJ2-7
CASSQVGAQPYYNEQFF	TGTGCCAGCAGCCAAGTCGGCGCCCAGCCATACTACAATGAGCAGTTCTTC	TRBV14	.	few	TRBJ2-1
CAWREWTSGRGGGELFF	TGTGCCTGGAGAGAATGGACTAGCGGGAGAGGGGGCGGGGAGCTGTTTTTT	TRBV30	TRBD2	.	TRBJ2-2
CASSPWTGSYNEQFF	TGCGCCAGCAGTCCCTGGACAGGCTCCTACAATGAGCAGTTCTTC	TRBV5-1	TRBD1	.	TRBJ2-1
CASSVGGVNYGYTF	TGTGCCAGCAGCGTAGGTGGGGTAAACTATGGCTACACCTTC	TRBV9	.	.	TRBJ1-2
CASRETGGGGYTF	TGCGCCAGCAGAGAAACAGGGGGGGGAGGCTACACCTTC	TRBV4-3	TRBD1	.	TRBJ1-2